This T cell receptor beta chain was recovered during a study of long-term antiretroviral therapy in people with HIV. Specimens carried about 0.85-11 million cryopreserved PBMC before DNA extraction. In regard to this clone: Its antigen is unknown.

Runs used v3.0 of the immunoSEQ assay and were done at survey level. Sequencing aimed to cover roughly 35,000-50,000 T-cell genomes per sample. The data were produced by immunoSEQ multiplex PCR, yet TCRdb's version contains in-frame clones alone and is incomplete. This table has tens of thousands of clones, roughly 90% appearing once. General study results and limits: Diversity increased after ART yet remained lower than in transplant donor controls.

The V segment lost 0 bases and the J segment 2 bases; nucleotides outside the gene matches: 8. CDR1 LGHNA and CDR2 YNFKEQ come from the germline V gene. The CDR3 sequence is 19 residues long. The TCR comes from a woman aged 35 to 49 with HIV. The chain is built from TRBV4-2 and TRBJ2-5, with 14 bases that match TRBD2. Material: unsorted PBMCs, obtained 5.2 years after starting antiretroviral therapy. The CDR3 nucleotides read TGTGCCAGCAGCCAAGATAGGAGGACTAGCGGGGGGTCTCAAGAGACCCAGTACTTC. Residues: CASSQDRRTSGGSQETQYF.